This T cell receptor beta chain appears in the sequencing data of a study of vaccination effects on CD4 cells after COVID-19. Sequencing was performed with immunoSEQ multiplex PCR; in TCRdb, only in-frame clones are kept and a portion is missing. The repertoire has roughly 33,000 clones, 73% of them found once; the top ten carry roughly 30%. This clone was counted only a few times. Its antigen is currently unknown. Sequencing in the ViraFEST assay came after antigen-specific CD4+ T cells had been expanded with viral peptide pools, which were used to stimulate PBMC. After less than twelve days in culture, the CD4+ T cells were isolated. No vaccinee had earlier SARS-CoV-2 infection, and nucleocapsid antibodies were negative. After removal of 6 bases from V and 8 bases from J, the junction contained 9 bases not matched to a gene. This CDR3 is built from 13 residues. Germline values: CDR1 MDHEN, CDR2 SYDVKM.

This specimen was CD4+ T cells from PBMCs cultured with HCoV-OC43 spike peptides, taken before COVID-19 vaccination. Stated subset: HCoV-OC43 spike overlapping peptide pool stimulation. The clonotype comes from a human donor who received a COVID-19 vaccine. The genes are TRBV28 and TRBJ1-2, with TRBD1 matching over 7 bases. The CDR3 spells CASSLDRASGYTF. CDR3 sequence (DNA): TGTGCCAGCAGCCTCGACAGGGCCAGCGGCTACACCTTC.